The present T cell receptor beta chain was sequenced within a study of cytomegalovirus exposure and HLA in healthy donors. The V end was cut by 2 bases, the J end by 6 bases, with 11 bases between. Germline values: CDR1 SEHNR, CDR2 FQNEAQ (reference sequence). This CDR3 has 15 residues. It was with 60 Vbeta and 13 Jbeta primers that the PCR ran. Libraries were prepared by immunoSEQ multiplex PCR; TCRdb keeps only in-frame clonotypes and omits some of them. The sample has under 200,000 clones, around three quarters seen once. The TCR originated in a man aged 35 to 55 in good health and CMV-seronegative. This chain joins TRBV7-9 and TRBJ1-6, with D maybe TRBD1 (5 bases). The sequenced sample was PBMCs. The CDR3 sequence is CASSLSTGLNSPLHF. The DNA for the CDR3 is TGTGCCAGCAGCTTATCAACAGGCCTTAATTCACCCCTCCACTTT. The full variable domain, rest sourced from reference TRBV7-9 and TRBJ1-6, is DTGVSQNPRHKITKRGQNVTFRCDPISEHNRLYWYRQTLGQGPEFLTYFQNEAQLEKSRLLSDRFSAERPKGSFSTLEIQRTEQGDSAMYLCASSLSTGLNSPLHFGNGTRLTVT.